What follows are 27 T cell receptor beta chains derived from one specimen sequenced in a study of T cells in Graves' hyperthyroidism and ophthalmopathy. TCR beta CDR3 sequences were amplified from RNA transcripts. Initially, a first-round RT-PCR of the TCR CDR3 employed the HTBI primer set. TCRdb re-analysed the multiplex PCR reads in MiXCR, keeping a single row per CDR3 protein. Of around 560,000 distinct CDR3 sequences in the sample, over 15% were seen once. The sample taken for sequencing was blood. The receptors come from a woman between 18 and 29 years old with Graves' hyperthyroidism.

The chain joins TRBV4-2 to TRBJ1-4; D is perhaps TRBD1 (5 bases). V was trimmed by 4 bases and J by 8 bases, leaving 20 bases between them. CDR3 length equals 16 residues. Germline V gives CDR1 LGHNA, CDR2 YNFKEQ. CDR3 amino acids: CASSRGEDLDREKLFF. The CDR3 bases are TGTGCCAGCAGCCGAGGGGAGGATTTGGATCGGGAAAAACTGTTTTTT.

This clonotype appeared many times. CDR3 nucleotides: TGTGCCAGCAGTCCAGGGTACGGTACGCAGTATTTT. Translation: CASSPGYGTQYF. V usage is TRBV12-3 or TRBV12-4 and J usage is TRBJ2-3, with a possible D match to TRBD1 (5 bases). The CDR3 has 12 residues. Trimming removed 5 bases from V and 8 bases from J, with 11 bases in between.

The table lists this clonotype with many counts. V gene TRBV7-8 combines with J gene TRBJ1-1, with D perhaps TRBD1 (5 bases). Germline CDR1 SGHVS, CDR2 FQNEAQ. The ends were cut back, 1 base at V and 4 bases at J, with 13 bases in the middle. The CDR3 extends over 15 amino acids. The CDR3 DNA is TGTGCCAGCAGCTTAGGTCTACAGGACTTCACTGAAGCTTTCTTT. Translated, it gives CASSLGLQDFTEAFF. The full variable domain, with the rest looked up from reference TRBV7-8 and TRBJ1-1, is GAGVSQSPRYKVAKRGQDVALRCDPISGHVSLFWYQQALGQGPEFLTYFQNEAQLDKSGLPSDRFFAERPEGSVSTLKIQRTQQEDSAVYLCASSLGLQDFTEAFFGQGTRLTVV.

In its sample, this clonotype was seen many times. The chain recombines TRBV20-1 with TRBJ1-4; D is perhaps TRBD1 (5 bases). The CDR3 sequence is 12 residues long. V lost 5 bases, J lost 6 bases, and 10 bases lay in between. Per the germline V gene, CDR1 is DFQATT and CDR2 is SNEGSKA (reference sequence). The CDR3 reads CSAHAGYEKLFF. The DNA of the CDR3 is TGCAGTGCTCACGCAGGGTATGAAAAACTGTTTTTT.

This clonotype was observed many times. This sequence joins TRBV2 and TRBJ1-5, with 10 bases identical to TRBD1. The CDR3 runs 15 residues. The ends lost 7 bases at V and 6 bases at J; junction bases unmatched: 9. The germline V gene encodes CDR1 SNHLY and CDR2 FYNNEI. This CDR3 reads CASTLSGTGAQPQHF. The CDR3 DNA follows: TGTGCCAGCACCCTGTCCGGGACAGGGGCTCAGCCCCAGCATTTT.

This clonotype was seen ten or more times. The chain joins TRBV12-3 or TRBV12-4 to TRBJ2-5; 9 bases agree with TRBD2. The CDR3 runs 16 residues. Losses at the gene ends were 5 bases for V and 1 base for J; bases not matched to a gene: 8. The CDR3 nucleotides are TGTGCCAGCAGTACTGGACTAGCGAATATCCAAGAGACCCAGTACTTC. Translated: CASSTGLANIQETQYF.

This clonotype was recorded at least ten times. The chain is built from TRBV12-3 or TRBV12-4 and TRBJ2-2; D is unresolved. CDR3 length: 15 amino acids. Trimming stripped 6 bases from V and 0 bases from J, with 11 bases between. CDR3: CASRAGRANTGELFF. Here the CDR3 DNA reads TGTGCCAGCAGGGCCGGACGGGCGAACACCGGGGAGCTGTTTTTT.

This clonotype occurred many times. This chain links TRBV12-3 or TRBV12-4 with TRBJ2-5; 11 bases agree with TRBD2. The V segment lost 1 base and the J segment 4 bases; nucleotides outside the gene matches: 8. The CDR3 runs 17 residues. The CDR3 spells CASSLGQGLAEAETQYF. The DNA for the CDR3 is TGTGCCAGCAGTTTAGGACAGGGACTAGCGGAGGCAGAGACCCAGTACTTC.

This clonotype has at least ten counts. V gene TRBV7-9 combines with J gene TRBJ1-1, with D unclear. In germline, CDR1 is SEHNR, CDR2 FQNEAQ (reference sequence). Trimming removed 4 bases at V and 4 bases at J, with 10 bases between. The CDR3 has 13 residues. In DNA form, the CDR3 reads TGTGCCAGCAGCTCTGCTATGCCCACTGAAGCTTTCTTT. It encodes CASSSAMPTEAFF.

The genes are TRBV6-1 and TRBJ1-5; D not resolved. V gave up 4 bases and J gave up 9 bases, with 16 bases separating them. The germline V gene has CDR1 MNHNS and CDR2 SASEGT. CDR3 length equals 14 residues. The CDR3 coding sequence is TGTGCCAGCAGTGCAGGAGACCCTTCGGGGCCCCAGCATTTT. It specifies CASSAGDPSGPQHF.

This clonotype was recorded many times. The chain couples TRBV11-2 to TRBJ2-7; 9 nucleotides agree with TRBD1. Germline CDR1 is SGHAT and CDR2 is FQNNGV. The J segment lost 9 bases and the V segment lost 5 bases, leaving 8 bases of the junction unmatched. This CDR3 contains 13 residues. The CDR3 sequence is CASSPWTGEGQYF. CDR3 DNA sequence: TGTGCCAGCAGCCCCTGGACAGGGGAGGGGCAGTACTTC.

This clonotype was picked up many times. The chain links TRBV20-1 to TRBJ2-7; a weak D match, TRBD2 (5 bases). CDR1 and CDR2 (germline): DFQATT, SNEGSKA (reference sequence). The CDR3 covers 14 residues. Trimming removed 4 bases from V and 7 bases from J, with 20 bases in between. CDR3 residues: CSATSTGPTGEQYF. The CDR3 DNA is TGCAGTGCTACAAGTACGGGCCCCACGGGGGAGCAGTACTTC.

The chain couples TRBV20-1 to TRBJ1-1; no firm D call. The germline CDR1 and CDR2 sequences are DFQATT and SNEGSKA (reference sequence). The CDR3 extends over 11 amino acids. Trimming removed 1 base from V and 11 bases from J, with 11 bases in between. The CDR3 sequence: CSARGESGAFF. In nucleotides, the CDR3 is TGCAGTGCTAGAGGAGAATCGGGGGCTTTCTTT.

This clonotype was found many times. DNA of the CDR3: TGTGCCAGCAGCTACGGGGACGCGTCCTACAATGAGCAGTTCTTC. Its translation: CASSYGDASYNEQFF. The chain uses TRBV11-1 and TRBJ2-1; possibly TRBD1 or TRBD2 for D (5 bases each). Trimming took 4 bases from V and 1 from J, leaving 11 bases between them. The CDR3 has 15 amino acids. CDR1 is SGHAT and CDR2 is FQDESV in the germline V gene (reference sequence).

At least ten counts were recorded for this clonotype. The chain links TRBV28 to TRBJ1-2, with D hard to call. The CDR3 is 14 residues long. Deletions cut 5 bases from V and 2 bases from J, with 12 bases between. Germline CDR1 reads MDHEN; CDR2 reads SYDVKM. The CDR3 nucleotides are TGTGCCAGCAGTCTCTGGCAGGAGAACTATGGCTACACCTTC. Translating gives CASSLWQENYGYTF.

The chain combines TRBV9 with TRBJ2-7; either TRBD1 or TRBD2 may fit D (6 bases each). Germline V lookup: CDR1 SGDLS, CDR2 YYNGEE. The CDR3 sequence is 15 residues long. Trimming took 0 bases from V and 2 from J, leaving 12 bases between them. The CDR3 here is CASSVGSGAPYEQYF. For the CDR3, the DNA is TGTGCCAGCAGCGTAGGATCGGGGGCCCCCTACGAGCAGTACTTC.

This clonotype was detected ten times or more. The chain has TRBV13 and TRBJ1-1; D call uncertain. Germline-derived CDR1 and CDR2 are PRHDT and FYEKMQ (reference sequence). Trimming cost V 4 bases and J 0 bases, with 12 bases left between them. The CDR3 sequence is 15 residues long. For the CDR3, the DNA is TGTGCCAGCAGCTCCCCGGGCGGCATGAACACTGAAGCTTTCTTT. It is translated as CASSSPGGMNTEAFF.

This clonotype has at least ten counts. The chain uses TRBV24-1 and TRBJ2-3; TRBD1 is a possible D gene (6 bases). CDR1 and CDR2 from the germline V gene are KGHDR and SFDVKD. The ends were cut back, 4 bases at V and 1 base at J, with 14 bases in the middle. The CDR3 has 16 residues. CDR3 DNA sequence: TGTGCCACCAGTGAATGGACAGTGAGGCGCACAGATACGCAGTATTTT. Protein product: CATSEWTVRRTDTQYF.

Here the CDR3 reads CASSLSDALNTEAFF. CDR3 DNA: TGTGCCAGCAGCCTGTCCGATGCCCTGAACACTGAAGCTTTCTTT. This chain links TRBV3-1 with TRBJ1-1; no firm D call. The length of the CDR3 is 15 residues. The germline CDR1 and CDR2 sequences are LGHDT and YNNKEL (reference sequence). V lost 4 bases and J 0 bases, leaving 12 bases between the germline ends.

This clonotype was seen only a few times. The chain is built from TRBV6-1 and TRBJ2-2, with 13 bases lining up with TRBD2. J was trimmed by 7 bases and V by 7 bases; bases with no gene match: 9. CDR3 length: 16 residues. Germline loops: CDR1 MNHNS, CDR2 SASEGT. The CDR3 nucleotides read TGTGCCAGCACCCTAACTAGCGGGGGGGCTGGCGGGGAGCTGTTTTTT. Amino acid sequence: CASTLTSGGAGGELFF.

The CDR3 sequence is CAISESRAGPLYEQYF. CDR3 nucleotide sequence: TGTGCCATCAGTGAGTCGAGGGCGGGACCCCTTTACGAGCAGTACTTC. The V and J genes are TRBV10-3 and TRBJ2-7; TRBD2 might be the D (6 bases). This CDR3 has 16 amino acids. The germline V and J ends were trimmed by 0 bases and 4 bases, with 16 bases remaining between them. The germline V gene has CDR1 ENHRY and CDR2 SYGVKD.

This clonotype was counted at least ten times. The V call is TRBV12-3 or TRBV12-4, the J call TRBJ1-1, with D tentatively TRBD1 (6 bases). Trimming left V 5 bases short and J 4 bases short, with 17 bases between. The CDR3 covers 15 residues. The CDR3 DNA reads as TGTGCCAGCAGTCCGCAGCAGGGGCAGTTCACTGAAGCTTTCTTT. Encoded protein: CASSPQQGQFTEAFF.

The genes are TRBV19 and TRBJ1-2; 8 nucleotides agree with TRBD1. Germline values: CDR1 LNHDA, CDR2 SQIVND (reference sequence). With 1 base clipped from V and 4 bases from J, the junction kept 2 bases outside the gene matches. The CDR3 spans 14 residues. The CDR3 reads CASSIGQGAYGYTF. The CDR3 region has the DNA TGTGCCAGTAGTATAGGGCAGGGGGCCTATGGCTACACCTTC.

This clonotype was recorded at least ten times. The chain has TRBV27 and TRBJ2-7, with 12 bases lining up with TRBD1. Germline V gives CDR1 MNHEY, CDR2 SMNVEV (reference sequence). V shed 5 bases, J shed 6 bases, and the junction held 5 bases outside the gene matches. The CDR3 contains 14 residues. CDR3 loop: CASSPGTGGFEQYF. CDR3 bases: TGTGCCAGCAGTCCCGGGACAGGGGGCTTCGAGCAGTACTTC.

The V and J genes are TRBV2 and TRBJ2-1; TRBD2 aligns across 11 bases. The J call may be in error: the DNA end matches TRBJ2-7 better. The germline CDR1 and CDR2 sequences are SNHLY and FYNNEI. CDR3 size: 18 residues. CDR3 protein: CASSPRPSGRFSYNEQYF. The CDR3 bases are TGTGCCAGCAGCCCCAGGCCTAGCGGGAGGTTTAGCTACAATGAGCAGTACTTC.

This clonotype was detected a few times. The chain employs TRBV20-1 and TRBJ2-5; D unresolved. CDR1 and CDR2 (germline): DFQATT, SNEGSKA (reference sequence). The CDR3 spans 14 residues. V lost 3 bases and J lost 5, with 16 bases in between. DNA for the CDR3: TGCAGTGCTAGGGTTTGGATGATCTCGGAGACCCAGTACTTC. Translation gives CSARVWMISETQYF.

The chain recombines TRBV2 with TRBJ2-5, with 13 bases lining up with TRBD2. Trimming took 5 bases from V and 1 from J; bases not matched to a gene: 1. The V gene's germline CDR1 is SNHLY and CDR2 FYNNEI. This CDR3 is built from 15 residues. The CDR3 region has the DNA TGTGCCAGCAGTAGACTAGCGGGGGGCCAAGAGACCCAGTACTTC. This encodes CASSRLAGGQETQYF.